These 8 T cell receptor beta chains were all obtained from the same sample, sequenced in a study of somatic mutations in cytotoxic T cells in rheumatoid arthritis. The assay was immunoSEQ multiplex PCR, and TCRdb's table has in-frame clones only and misses some. The data hold 9,000 to 15,000 clones, with over 65% observed a single time. What was sequenced was CD8+ T cells sorted from blood. The receptors stem from a woman between 40 and 55 years old in good health.

The CDR3 is CASSEDHSLSNYGYTF. CDR3 nucleotide sequence: TGTGCCAGTAGTGAGGACCACTCTCTTTCTAACTATGGCTACACCTTC. This rearrangement joins TRBV19 to TRBJ1-2; D gene ambiguous. Germline V gene sequence: CDR1 LNHDA, CDR2 SQIVND (reference sequence). V lost 5 bases, J lost 0 bases, and 16 bases lay in between. There are 16 residues in the CDR3.

The CDR3 DNA reads as TGTGCCAGCAGTTATGGAAGAAGCTCCTACAATGAGCAGTTCTTC. Amino acid sequence: CASSYGRSSYNEQFF. The chain employs TRBV13 and TRBJ2-1; D is undetermined. The CDR3 extends over 15 amino acids. Trimming took off 6 bases at V and 0 bases at J, with 12 bases between the two ends. Germline V gene sequence: CDR1 PRHDT, CDR2 FYEKMQ (reference sequence).

The chain links TRBV6-5 to TRBJ2-1, with 7 positions matching TRBD1. This CDR3 contains 14 residues. Germline CDR1 is MNHEY and CDR2 is SVGAGI. V gave up 6 bases and J gave up 7 bases; unmatched junction bases: 9. CDR3 coding DNA: TGTGCCAGCAGAGGCCCGGGACAGATAAATGAGCAGTTCTTC. It yields the protein CASRGPGQINEQFF.

This chain joins TRBV5-6 and TRBJ2-5; TRBD2 aligns across 10 bases. The germline gives CDR1 SGHDT, CDR2 YYEEEE. J was trimmed by 5 bases and V by 0 bases; bases with no gene match: 7. The CDR3 loop spans 16 amino acids. The DNA of the CDR3 is TGTGCCAGCAGCTTGGTCGGGGGGACTAGCGAGGAGACCCAGTACTTC. Translated: CASSLVGGTSEETQYF.

The rearrangement uses TRBV4-1 and TRBJ1-2; D gene uncertain. Between the trimmed V and J ends, which lost 0 bases and 4 bases, there was a span of 9 bases. CDR3 length: 14 amino acids. CDR1 is MGHRA, CDR2 YSYEKL, per germline. CDR3 residues: CASSQDTGGYGYTF. The CDR3 DNA reads as TGCGCCAGCAGCCAAGACACCGGCGGCTATGGCTACACCTTC.

In its sample, this clone was seen a few times. This sequence joins TRBV5-8 and TRBJ2-7; D may be TRBD1 or TRBD2 (5 bases each). In germline, CDR1 is SGHTS, CDR2 YDEGEE. The CDR3 totals 14 residues. V was trimmed by 0 bases and J by 2 bases, leaving 9 bases between them. This CDR3 is CASSLGQGAYEQYF. The CDR3 coding sequence is TGTGCCAGCAGCTTGGGGCAGGGAGCCTACGAGCAGTACTTC.

The chain links TRBV11-2 to TRBJ1-1; D is undetermined. Per germline, CDR1 SGHAT and CDR2 FQNNGV. This CDR3 is 16 amino acids long. V lost 5 bases, J lost 2 bases, and 18 bases lay in between. The CDR3 is CASSPPGGIVNTEAFF. The CDR3 bases are TGTGCCAGCAGCCCCCCGGGCGGGATAGTAAACACTGAAGCTTTCTTT.

V and J are TRBV4-1 and TRBJ2-1; D may be TRBD2 (6 bases). Looked up from germline, CDR1 is MGHRA and CDR2 is YSYEKL. V dropped 7 bases and J dropped 5 bases, with 12 bases sitting between them. The CDR3 loop spans 13 amino acids. The CDR3 loop is CASTTSAHNEQFF. The CDR3 nucleotides are TGCGCCAGCACGACTAGTGCCCACAATGAGCAGTTCTTC.